These T cell receptor beta chains were read from a single sample in a study of regulatory and conventional T cells in RAG deficiency. TCRdb's copy holds only in-frame clones and misses some; the assay was immunoSEQ multiplex PCR. The table has around 30,000 clones, about 96% seen once; the top ten hold around 0.2%. These data were likewise used in another study, on regulatory T cells.

The sequencing input was CD25- CD4+ T cells sorted from blood. The receptors here all came from a human donor in good health. Each CDR3 is given with its conserved first and last residue. A D gene is named only where the DNA matches it firmly.

J: TRBJ1-5; V: TRBV19; D: NA; CDR3: CASSGQSNQPQHF; DNA: TGTGCCAGTAGTGGACAGAGCAATCAGCCCCAGCATTTT
J: TRBJ2-3; V: TRBV28; D: TRBD1; CDR3: CASSSFGTGGTDTQYF; DNA: TGTGCCAGCAGTTCCTTCGGGACAGGGGGCACAGATACGCAGTATTTT
J: TRBJ2-1; V: TRBV4-2; D: TRBD2; CDR3: CASSQERGGSSYNEQFF; DNA: TGTGCCAGCAGCCAAGAGAGGGGCGGGAGCTCCTACAATGAGCAGTTCTTC
J: TRBJ2-5; V: TRBV7-7; D: NA; CDR3: CASSPKGRGSGETQYF; DNA: TGTGCTAGCAGCCCCAAAGGTCGAGGGTCCGGGGAGACCCAGTACTTC
J: TRBJ1-2; V: TRBV28; D: TRBD1; CDR3: CASSLTGDGYTF; DNA: TGTGCCAGCAGTTTAACAGGGGACGGCTACACCTTC
J: TRBJ1-6; V: TRBV19; D: TRBD1; CDR3: CARHPGDRDSPLHF; DNA: TGTGCCAGACATCCGGGGGACAGGGATTCACCCCTCCACTTT
J: TRBJ2-5; V: TRBV19; D: TRBD1; CDR3: CASSITTGQFQETQYF; DNA: TGTGCCAGTAGTATAACAACGGGACAGTTCCAAGAGACCCAGTACTTC
J: TRBJ2-7; V: TRBV5-5; D: TRBD2; CDR3: CASSFGGGTYEQYF; DNA: TGTGCCAGCAGCTTTGGGGGGGGGACCTACGAGCAGTACTTC
J: TRBJ1-1; V: TRBV10-2; D: NA; CDR3: CASSDPGRRIPEAFF; DNA: TGCGCCAGCAGTGATCCAGGGAGGAGGATCCCTGAAGCTTTCTTT
J: TRBJ2-3; V: TRBV11-2; D: TRBD1; CDR3: CASSLTGPRDTQYF; DNA: TGTGCCAGCAGCTTGACAGGGCCGAGGGATACGCAGTATTTT
J: TRBJ2-7; V: TRBV20-1; D: NA; CDR3: CSARRDYERYF; DNA: TGCAGTGCGAGACGAGACTACGAGCGGTACTTC
J: TRBJ1-6; V: TRBV19; D: NA; CDR3: CASSSRGNSYNSPLHF; DNA: TGTGCCAGTAGTAGCCGGGGAAACTCCTATAATTCACCCCTCCACTTT
J: TRBJ2-2; V: TRBV5-1; D: NA; CDR3: CASSSGYSGELFF; DNA: TGCGCCAGCAGCTCGGGGTATAGCGGGGAGCTGTTTTTT
J: TRBJ1-5; V: TRBV5-4; D: TRBD1; CDR3: CASSITGVNQPQHF; DNA: TGTGCCAGCAGCATTACAGGGGTCAATCAGCCCCAGCATTTT